The rows below give T cell receptor beta chains drawn from one sample of a study of beta chain features in type 1 diabetes. Generated by immunoSEQ multiplex PCR, the TCRdb table keeps only in-frame clones and is missing some. Among more than 100,000 clones listed, roughly 10% were seen once. Material for sequencing was central memory CD4+ T cells from blood. The receptors come from a man aged 30 to 45 with type 1 diabetes. The CDR3 runs from the conserved cysteine through the conserved F or W. D genes are given only for firm matches. Some rows mark clone size as missing; the rest say once, few, many or name a class of expanded clone.

V gene	clone size	D gene	J gene	CDR3 protein	CDR3 DNA
TRBV5-4	.	.	TRBJ1-2	CASQGRSPNYGYTF	TGTGCCAGCCAGGGCAGGTCTCCTAACTATGGCTACACCTTC
TRBV19	few	.	TRBJ1-2	CASSAGPLEGGYTF	TGTGCCAGTAGCGCCGGGCCCCTAGAGGGTGGCTACACCTTC
TRBV28	.	TRBD1	TRBJ1-1	CASRGQGNTEAFF	TGTGCCAGCAGAGGACAGGGGAACACTGAAGCTTTCTTT
TRBV5-4	.	.	TRBJ1-1	CASSWAGNTEAFF	TGTGCCAGCAGCTGGGCAGGGAACACTGAAGCTTTCTTT
TRBV23-1	few	TRBD1	TRBJ2-7	CASMTGAEQYF	TGCGCCAGCATGACAGGGGCCGAGCAGTACTTC
TRBV29-1	.	TRBD1	TRBJ1-1	CSVRGGGYTEAFF	TGCAGCGTGAGAGGGGGCGGGTACACTGAAGCTTTCTTT
TRBV7-2	.	TRBD1	TRBJ2-7	CASSPRTGGEYEQYF	TGTGCCAGCAGCCCTCGGACAGGGGGCGAATACGAGCAGTACTTC
TRBV18	.	TRBD2	TRBJ2-5	CASSPSGPLSRETQYF	TGTGCCAGCTCGCCTAGCGGGCCCTTATCAAGAGAGACCCAGTACTTC
TRBV7-8	few	TRBD2	TRBJ2-3	CASSRLAGGSSTDTQYF	TGTGCCAGCAGCAGACTAGCGGGCGGCTCTAGCACAGATACGCAGTATTTT
TRBV5-1	few	.	TRBJ1-2	CASSPNAEWGYTF	TGCGCCAGCAGCCCCAACGCGGAGTGGGGCTACACCTTC
TRBV6-5	.	.	TRBJ2-1	CASIGGLLYNEQFF	TGTGCCAGCATAGGCGGTCTTCTTTACAATGAGCAGTTCTTC
TRBV5-4	few	.	TRBJ1-2	CASSLERVWGYTF	TGTGCCAGCAGCTTGGAACGGGTGTGGGGCTACACCTTC
TRBV29-1	few	TRBD1	TRBJ2-7	CSVRQGGSYEQYF	TGCAGCGTCAGACAGGGGGGGTCCTACGAGCAGTACTTC
TRBV15	few	TRBD1	TRBJ1-6	CATRDRQGPNSPLHF	TGTGCCACCAGGGACCGACAGGGGCCAAATTCACCCCTCCACTTT
TRBV10-3	few	TRBD1	TRBJ1-1	CAISLTGGLTEAFF	TGTGCCATCAGTCTCACAGGGGGTCTCACTGAAGCTTTCTTT
TRBV9	few	TRBD2	TRBJ2-6	CASSPSGTSGGGGANVLTF	TGTGCCAGCAGCCCCTCCGGAACTAGCGGGGGGGGAGGGGCCAACGTCCTGACTTTC
TRBV7-2	.	.	TRBJ2-7	CASSPLSGGSEQYF	TGTGCCAGCAGCCCTCTTTCGGGGGGCTCCGAGCAGTACTTC
TRBV5-1	few	TRBD2	TRBJ2-1	CASSPSGGTYNEQFF	TGCGCCAGCAGCCCTAGCGGGGGAACCTACAATGAGCAGTTCTTC
TRBV19	.	TRBD2	TRBJ2-1	CASISPGRGGEQFF	TGTGCCAGTATCTCACCCGGGCGGGGGGGTGAGCAGTTCTTC
TRBV2	.	TRBD2	TRBJ2-1	CASNGLAAYNEQFF	TGTGCCAGCAATGGACTAGCGGCCTACAATGAGCAGTTCTTC
TRBV5-1	.	TRBD1	TRBJ2-7	CASSFGQEAYEQYF	TGCGCCAGCAGCTTCGGACAGGAGGCCTACGAGCAGTACTTC
TRBV11-3	few	.	TRBJ2-1	CASSLDRGEQFF	TGTGCCAGCAGCTTAGATCGAGGCGAGCAGTTCTTC
TRBV28	.	TRBD2	TRBJ2-1	CASSLVPLAGGPTDEQFF	TGTGCCAGCAGTTTAGTTCCACTAGCGGGGGGGCCGACCGATGAGCAGTTCTTC
TRBV4-2	few	.	TRBJ1-5	CASSQDIGRNQPQHF	TGTGCCAGCAGCCAAGATATCGGCAGGAATCAGCCCCAGCATTTT
TRBV7-2	.	.	TRBJ2-5	CASSSIRAQYF	TGTGCCAGCAGCAGCATTCGGGCCCAGTACTTC
TRBV7-2	.	.	TRBJ2-5	CASSFPTDQETQYF	TGTGCCAGCAGCTTTCCCACAGATCAAGAGACCCAGTACTTC
TRBV5-1	.	.	TRBJ1-2	CASSLEEGRVYGYTF	TGCGCCAGCAGCTTGGAGGAGGGGCGCGTATATGGCTACACCTTC
TRBV27	few	TRBD2	TRBJ2-3	CASSLAGVGTDTQYF	TGTGCCAGCAGTCTGGCGGGGGTAGGCACAGATACGCAGTATTTT